A single sample is the source of the 21 T cell receptor beta chains below, sequenced in a study of regulatory dendritic cells for organ transplantation. Sorted subsets were CFSE-labeled and cultured approximately 5 days with allogeneic dendritic cells. The assay was immunoSEQ multiplex PCR, and TCRdb's table has in-frame clones only and misses some. The sample holds about 20,000 clones, 70% to 90% seen once. Antigens for these TCRs are unknown. Material: naive CD4+ T cells from blood cultured with regulatory dendritic cells. Subset specified: CD45RA+ naive T cells. Receptors originate from a human donor in good health.

The gene calls are TRBV5-4 and TRBJ1-3; no clear D. CDR1 and CDR2 (germline): SGHNT, YYREEE (reference sequence). The ends were cut back, 0 bases at V and 0 bases at J, with 7 bases in the middle. The CDR3 sequence is 15 residues long. The CDR3: CASSLGGSSGNTIYF. The CDR3 coding sequence is TGTGCCAGCAGCTTGGGAGGGAGCTCTGGAAACACCATATATTTT.

This clone was detected once. The V gene is TRBV25-1, the J gene TRBJ2-4; D remains unclear. The CDR3 is 11 residues long. Germline-derived CDR1 and CDR2 are MGHDK and SYGVNS. V was pared by 2 bases and J by 9 bases, with 5 bases between. The CDR3 sequence is CASSERTIQYF. In nucleotides, the CDR3 is TGTGCCAGCAGTGAACGGACCATTCAGTACTTC.

This sequence joins TRBV7-9 and TRBJ2-5; 7 positions agree with TRBD1. V lost 5 bases and J lost 5; bases outside the gene matches: 8. The CDR3 consists of 14 residues. Looked up from germline, CDR1 is SEHNR and CDR2 is FQNEAQ (reference sequence). CDR3 sequence (DNA): TGTGCCAGCAGCCTAACCAGGGGGTATGAGACCCAGTACTTC. Its protein is CASSLTRGYETQYF.

This chain joins TRBV15 and TRBJ2-5; tentatively, D is TRBD1 or TRBD2 (6 bases each). The J call could be wrong; TRBJ2-7 is a better fit for the DNA end. Germline CDR1 and CDR2: LNHNV and YYDKDF (reference sequence). CDR3 length: 13 amino acids. For the CDR3, the DNA is TGTGCCGCGCGGGACATCCACTCCTACGAGCAGTACTTC. It specifies CAARDIHSYEQYF.

The chain couples TRBV28 to TRBJ1-4; 7 positions agree with TRBD1. The CDR3 contains 16 residues. CDR1 and CDR2 (germline): MDHEN, SYDVKM. V shed 4 bases and J 6 bases; nucleotides not matched to a gene: 11. CDR3 protein: CASSSRRGQGHEKLFF. The CDR3 DNA reads as TGTGCCAGCAGTTCAAGAAGGGGGCAGGGGCATGAAAAACTGTTTTTT.

The V and J genes are TRBV20-1 and TRBJ2-7; D is uncertain. V was cut by 4 bases and J by 3 bases, with 4 bases left in between. This CDR3 has 10 amino acids. CDR1 is DFQATT and CDR2 is SNEGSKA in the germline V gene (reference sequence). The CDR3 bases are TGCAGTGCTAAATACTACGAGCAGTACTTC. Its translation: CSAKYYEQYF.

This clone was seen only a few times. This sequence joins TRBV10-3 and TRBJ2-7; TRBD1 might be the D (6 bases). The germline gives CDR1 ENHRY, CDR2 SYGVKD. Trimming took 4 bases from V and 0 from J, leaving 7 bases between them. This CDR3 has 13 amino acids. This CDR3 reads CAISATGSYEQYF. CDR3 nucleotides: TGTGCCATCAGTGCGACAGGCTCCTACGAGCAGTACTTC.

The genes are TRBV6-1 and TRBJ1-1; D gene ambiguous. Trimming cost V 4 bases and J 0 bases, with 6 bases left between them. This CDR3 has 13 residues. Germline V gene data show CDR1 as MNHNS and CDR2 as SASEGT. The CDR3 loop is CASSVRLNTEAFF. The CDR3 DNA follows: TGTGCCAGCAGTGTTCGACTGAACACTGAAGCTTTCTTT.

This chain connects TRBV9 to TRBJ2-7; 8 nucleotides line up with TRBD2. With 0 bases clipped from V and 4 bases from J, the junction kept 3 bases outside the gene matches. This CDR3 region has 14 residues. The germline V gene has CDR1 SGDLS and CDR2 YYNGEE. CDR3 sequence reads: CASSVEQRGYEQYF. CDR3 DNA sequence: TGTGCCAGCAGCGTAGAGCAGCGGGGGTACGAGCAGTACTTC.

This chain uses TRBV2 with TRBJ2-5; 8 positions agree with TRBD1. The CDR3 totals 14 residues. CDR1 SNHLY and CDR2 FYNNEI come from the germline V gene. V shed 6 bases and J 2 bases; nucleotides not matched to a gene: 5. CDR3 in amino acids: CASSSGQGQETQYF. The CDR3 nucleotides are TGTGCCAGCAGCTCTGGACAGGGACAAGAGACCCAGTACTTC.

The count of this clone is one. The genes are TRBV6-4 and TRBJ2-1; 11 nucleotides agree with TRBD2. Germline CDR1 is MRHNA and CDR2 is SNTAGT. The CDR3 extends over 16 amino acids. The J segment lost 8 bases and the V segment lost 5 bases, leaving 11 bases of the junction unmatched. The CDR3 sequence: CASSFFTSGSFDEQFF. CDR3 DNA: TGTGCCAGCAGTTTCTTCACTAGCGGGAGTTTTGATGAGCAGTTCTTC.

V usage is TRBV6-5 and J usage is TRBJ1-1, with D tentatively TRBD1 (6 bases). The CDR3 has 14 amino acids. V was clipped by 4 bases and J by 5 bases, with 14 bases between them. In germline, CDR1 is MNHEY, CDR2 SVGAGI. CDR3 region: CASSSAGVRTEAFF. CDR3 coding DNA: TGTGCCAGCAGTTCAGCAGGGGTACGGACTGAAGCTTTCTTT.

The chain links TRBV5-6 to TRBJ2-7, with D perhaps TRBD1 (6 bases). V was shortened by 0 bases and J by 8 bases, with 15 bases between the two germline ends. There are 14 residues in the CDR3. The germline CDR1 and CDR2 sequences are SGHDT and YYEEEE. CDR3 region: CASSLVAGDVKQYF. Written as DNA, the CDR3 is TGTGCCAGCAGCTTGGTAGCAGGGGATGTGAAGCAGTACTTC.

The chain is built from TRBV4-3 and TRBJ1-2, with D hard to call. Germline CDR1 is LGHNA and CDR2 is YSLEER. The ends were cut back, 0 bases at V and 8 bases at J, with 10 bases in the middle. The CDR3 consists of 13 residues. CDR3 in DNA: TGCGCCAGCAGCCAAGAGTTAGGGCACGGCTACACCTTC. This sequence encodes CASSQELGHGYTF.

The CDR3 protein is CASSLAEQGSYEQYF. DNA for the CDR3: TGCGCCAGCAGCTTGGCGGAACAGGGCTCCTACGAGCAGTACTTC. The V and J genes are TRBV5-1 and TRBJ2-7, with D possibly being TRBD1 (6 bases). Germline values: CDR1 SGHRS, CDR2 YFSETQ. The CDR3 totals 15 residues. Trimming stripped 0 bases from V and 0 bases from J, with 10 bases between. Based on the CDR3 plus reference TRBV5-1 and TRBJ2-7, the full variable domain is KAGVTQTPRYLIKTRGQQVTLSCSPISGHRSVSWYQQTPGQGLQFLFEYFSETQRNKGNFPGRFSGRQFSNSRSEMNVSTLELGDSALYLCASSLAEQGSYEQYFGPGTRLTVT.

The rearrangement links TRBV11-2 to TRBJ2-6; D possibly matches TRBD1 or TRBD2 (5 bases each). Germline loops: CDR1 SGHAT, CDR2 FQNNGV. V was shortened by 4 bases and J by 2 bases, with 15 bases between the two germline ends. The CDR3 contains 17 residues. CDR3 coding DNA: TGTGCCAGCAGCTCACTAGACGGGGCTCCTGGGGCCAACGTCCTGACTTTC. Translating gives CASSSLDGAPGANVLTF.

As concerns this clone: The sample has other DNA sequences that encode this CDR3 too. The V and J genes are TRBV6-5 and TRBJ1-1; D is undetermined. The germline CDR1 and CDR2 sequences are MNHEY and SVGAGI. The CDR3 extends over 13 amino acids. Trimming removed 6 bases from V and 1 base from J, with 9 bases in between. CDR3 sequence (DNA): TGTGCCAGCAGGCTGTGGGGGAACACTGAAGCTTTCTTT. Translation: CASRLWGNTEAFF.

The V and J genes are TRBV18 and TRBJ2-4, with D possibly called TRBD1 or TRBD2 (5 bases each). V lost 2 bases, J lost 4 bases, and 6 bases lay in between. The CDR3 runs to 13 residues. Germline V gene data show CDR1 as KGHSH and CDR2 as LQKENI. The CDR3 loop reads CASSPGGKNIQYF. CDR3 coding DNA: TGTGCCAGCTCACCAGGGGGTAAAAACATTCAGTACTTC.

The V gene is TRBV6-6, the J gene TRBJ1-2; TRBD1 might be the D (6 bases). The CDR3 is 14 residues long. CDR1 is MNHNY, CDR2 SVGAGI, per germline (reference sequence). V lost 5 bases to trimming and J lost 2 bases, with 12 bases between them. CDR3 sequence (DNA): TGTGCCAGCAGTACAGGACAGCCCAACTATGGCTACACCTTC. It encodes CASSTGQPNYGYTF.

This chain joins TRBV6-5 and TRBJ2-5; no clear D gene. Trimming removed 2 bases at V and 1 base at J, with 8 bases between. Germline CDR1 is MNHEY and CDR2 is SVGAGI. This CDR3 has 14 residues. The CDR3 DNA sequence: TGTGCCAGCAGTTACGCCACCCCCCAAGAGACCCAGTACTTC. It yields the protein CASSYATPQETQYF.

The chain carries TRBV9 and TRBJ1-6; D is unclear. The CDR3 has 17 residues. V lost 0 bases and J 11 bases, leaving 21 bases between the germline ends. CDR1 is SGDLS, CDR2 YYNGEE, per germline. CDR3 residues: CASSVGPGPGLVPPLHF. The CDR3 nucleotides are TGTGCCAGCAGCGTAGGCCCCGGGCCCGGGTTGGTTCCACCCCTCCACTTT. The full variable domain, in which reference TRBV9 and TRBJ1-6 provide the parts outside the CDR3, is DSGVTQTPKHLITATGQRVTLRCSPRSGDLSVYWYQQSLDQGLQFLIQYYNGEERAKGNILERFSAQQFPDLHSELNLSSLELGDSALYFCASSVGPGPGLVPPLHFGNGTRLTVT.